Detailed here is one T cell receptor beta chain. The antigen is unknown. The data belong to a study of beta chain features in type 1 diabetes. Study in general: The patient and healthy donor groups were comparable for age, gender and cell yields. Study-wide results and caveats: Type 1 diabetes patients showed a moderate but significant shortening of TCRB CDR3s in all four CD4+ subsets.

The CDR3 length is 14 residues. The germline CDR1 and CDR2 sequences are KGHSH and LQKENI. V gave up 2 bases and J gave up 2 bases, with 9 bases separating them. Staining for CD45RO/CCR7/CD25/CD127/CD95/CD27 allowed sorting of CD4+ naive, central memory, regulatory and stem cell-like memory cells. The study reverse transcribed the entire isolated RNA, so it sequenced expressed TCRB transcripts. Using immunoSEQ multiplex PCR, the repertoire was profiled, and TCRdb retains in-frame clones only, with some absent. The sample holds under 850,000 clones, over 10% seen once. This TCR was sampled from a man aged 18 to 35 with type 1 diabetes. V gene TRBV18 combines with J gene TRBJ1-1, with unresolved D. Sample: naive CD4+ T cells from blood. CDR3 in amino acids: CASSPSSYNTEAFF. The CDR3 coding sequence is TGTGCCAGCTCACCAAGCAGTTATAACACTGAAGCTTTCTTT.